This T cell receptor (beta chain) was obtained from a study of shared clonotypes between healthy human individuals. The study's findings and limits: The study found about 5% of naive CD4 clonotypes shared across a few donors. Rarefaction indicated that sorted-subset sequencing remained incomplete although depth was large.

The CDR3 covers 14 residues. Unmatched junction bases numbered 6, after V lost 8 bases and J lost 2 bases. CDR1 and CDR2 (germline): SGDLS, YYNGEE. Concerning this clone: The antigen remains undetermined. Within the sample, other DNA sequences also encode this same CDR3.

In the naive CD8 group, cells lacked CD45RO and were positively selected for CCR7, so terminally differentiated effector memory CD45RA+ cells were left out. Nashville, Tennessee was home to all donors, who were Caucasian adults. In replicate PCRs of sorted subsets, roughly 200 ng DNA, about 29,000 T cell genomes, was used. Measured with immunoSEQ multiplex PCR; TCRdb has only the in-frame clones, and not every one. The top ten clones hold 1% to 1.5% of a sample with 1.5 million to 2.5 million clones, about 95% of them seen once. This receptor was obtained from a man in his late teens or twenties in good health. The J gene is TRBJ2-2, the V gene TRBV9, with TRBD1 identical over 7 bases. The sample taken for sequencing was naive CD8+ T cells sorted from blood. The CDR3 region is CASTGTANTGELFF. The CDR3 DNA reads TGTGCCAGTACCGGGACAGCCAACACCGGGGAGCTGTTTTTT.